This T cell receptor beta chain was identified during a study of T cell clonotyping in hematopoietic cell transplantation. This clone was seen more than once but under ten times. Some clones are missing from TCRdb's copy, which holds only in-frame ones; the method was immunoSEQ multiplex PCR. The sample has tens of thousands of clones, about 87% seen once. V lost 4 bases and J 0 bases, leaving 13 bases between the germline ends. This CDR3 contains 15 residues. Germline loops: CDR1 LNHDA, CDR2 SQIVND (reference sequence). What was sequenced was peripheral blood mononuclear cells. The rearrangement links TRBV19 to TRBJ2-7; no clear D. This TCR was recovered from a woman aged 40 to 50 in good health. Some clones in this sample may be carry-over from other donors' samples. The CDR3: CASSRNTETSYEQYF. For the CDR3, the DNA is TGTGCCAGTAGTAGGAACACAGAGACCTCCTACGAGCAGTACTTC.